This T cell receptor beta chain was sequenced during a study of blood T cell repertoires in COVID-19. The overall study: Symptom resolution, clearance, or two negative PCRs marked the recovered donors of Cohort 3.

Participant age was roughly 18 to 95 years, and participants resided in roughly 25 US areas. In assigning cohorts, the study relied on participant-reported clinical history. Germline V CDR1 and CDR2: SEHNR, FQNEAQ (reference sequence). V shed 1 base, J shed 5 bases, and the junction held 5 bases outside the gene matches. The CDR3 is 16 residues long. Clones were sequenced by immunoSEQ multiplex PCR, and TCRdb holds only the in-frame ones, with some missing. The sample has about 230,000 clones; roughly nine tenths are singletons. Material: PBMCs or T cells enriched from blood (not recorded which). The sequence was collected from a woman aged 45-59 years in a cohort exposed to, infected with or recovered from COVID-19 (not recorded which). The gene calls are TRBV7-9 and TRBJ1-4; 9 bases align to TRBD1. For the CDR3, the DNA is TGTGCCAGCAGCTTAGATGGGACAGGGAAAAATGAAAAACTGTTTTTT. Translation: CASSLDGTGKNEKLFF.